This entry lists 27 T cell receptor beta chains sequenced from one sample in a study of blood T cells in healthy people across ages. A second PCR, run for about 7 to 12 cycles, used a sample-barcoded 5' primer plus a J-beta primer mix. A single record per CDR3 protein comes from TCRdb applying MiXCR to the 5' RACE reads. The data hold hundreds of thousands of distinct CDR3 sequences, with 40% to 60% observed a single time. Sequences were obtained from blood. All receptors derive from a man aged 30 to 39 in good health.

The chain is built from TRBV5-1 and TRBJ2-5; 8 bases are a match to TRBD1. The junction had 13 bases not matched to a gene; V was cut back by 4 bases and J by 11 bases. CDR3 size: 14 residues. CDR1 is SGHRS and CDR2 is YFSETQ in the germline V gene. The chain's CDR3 is CASSGGTGVNEQYF. The DNA of the CDR3 is TGCGCCAGCAGCGGGGGGACAGGAGTCAATGAGCAGTACTTC.

This clonotype came up many times. It may be a read error: a sequence one base away is much more abundant. The chain joins TRBV4-3 to TRBJ2-5; TRBD2 is a possible D gene (5 bases). Trimming took 3 bases from V and 11 from J, leaving 31 bases between them. The germline gives CDR1 LGHNA, CDR2 YSLEER. The CDR3 length is 18 residues. CDR3 DNA: TGCGCCAGCAGCCACGACCTCCTGAGGACTGGATTAAACAATGAGCAGTACTTC. It is translated as CASSHDLLRTGLNNEQYF.

V is TRBV29-1 and J is TRBJ1-2, with TRBD1 matching 9 bases. The germline V gene encodes CDR1 SQVTM and CDR2 ANQGSEA. The CDR3 sequence is 12 residues long. The junction had 5 bases not matched to a gene; V was cut back by 4 bases and J by 8 bases. CDR3 in amino acids: CSVVIQGAGYTF. The CDR3, as DNA: TGCAGCGTTGTAATACAGGGGGCGGGCTACACCTTC.

This clonotype showed up just a few times. CDR3 loop: CSARARGLSYEQYF. The CDR3 DNA follows: TGCAGTGCTAGGGCCCGAGGTCTCTCCTACGAGCAGTACTTC. The rearrangement links TRBV20-1 to TRBJ2-7; no clear D. Germline CDR1 DFQATT, CDR2 SNEGSKA (reference sequence). The CDR3 has 14 amino acids. V was clipped by 3 bases and J by 0 bases, with 12 bases between them.

The chain links TRBV4-2 to TRBJ2-1, with D perhaps TRBD1 (5 bases). Trimming left V 4 bases short and J 0 bases short, with 13 bases between. CDR1 is LGHNA, CDR2 YNFKEQ, per germline. The CDR3 is made up of 16 amino acids. This CDR3 reads CASSRSGASSYNEQFF. CDR3 nucleotide sequence: TGTGCCAGCAGCCGAAGTGGGGCAAGCTCCTACAATGAGCAGTTCTTC.

This clonotype has just a few counts. The chain recombines TRBV5-5 with TRBJ2-4, with a weak D call TRBD1 (6 bases). The better agreement between TRBJ2-5 and the DNA end casts doubt on the J call. Germline CDR1 SGHKS, CDR2 YYEKEE (reference sequence). The CDR3 loop spans 14 amino acids. The CDR3 nucleotides are TGTGCCAGCAGCCCGGCAGGGGTTCAAGAGACCCAGTACTTC. Amino acid sequence: CASSPAGVQETQYF.

The rearrangement uses TRBV7-2 and TRBJ1-5, with D possibly being TRBD1 (5 bases). The CDR3 has 15 amino acids. The germline CDR1 and CDR2 sequences are SGHTA and FQGNSA. Trimming cost V 5 bases and J 5 bases, with 16 bases left between them. CDR3 nucleotides: TGTGCCAGCAGCCCGAGCTCGGGACCCCATCAGCCCCAGCATTTT. Translating gives CASSPSSGPHQPQHF.

The table lists this clonotype with a few counts. The chain employs TRBV6-1 and TRBJ1-5; D gene uncertain. CDR3 size: 16 residues. The V gene's germline CDR1 is MNHNS and CDR2 SASEGT. Deletions cut 2 bases from V and 0 bases from J, with 11 bases between. The CDR3 region has the DNA TGTGCCAGCAGTGAATTTCGTAGGTATAGCAATCAGCCCCAGCATTTT. Amino acid sequence: CASSEFRRYSNQPQHF.

The chain couples TRBV12-3 or TRBV12-4 to TRBJ2-1, with D possibly called TRBD1 or TRBD2 (6 bases each). This CDR3 has 15 residues. V was clipped by 5 bases and J by 8 bases, with 19 bases between them. The CDR3 sequence is CASSHTGAPPHEQFF. As DNA, the CDR3 is TGTGCCAGCAGTCATACGGGGGCCCCTCCACATGAGCAGTTCTTC.

In its sample, this clonotype was seen a few times. V gene TRBV20-1 combines with J gene TRBJ2-5; tentatively, D is TRBD1 or TRBD2 (5 bases each). Germline CDR1 DFQATT, CDR2 SNEGSKA (reference sequence). This CDR3 region has 12 residues. Trimming cost V 3 bases and J 9 bases, with 14 bases left between them. This CDR3 reads CSASYGKGSQYF. CDR3 DNA sequence: TGCAGTGCTAGCTACGGGAAGGGGTCCCAGTACTTC.

This chain uses TRBV3-1 with TRBJ2-7; D is possibly TRBD1 (6 bases). Germline CDR1 and CDR2: LGHDT and YNNKEL (reference sequence). V shed 0 bases and J shed 3 bases, with 18 bases lying between them. This CDR3 contains 17 residues. The CDR3 protein is CASSQEAPGTTVYEQYF. The DNA of the CDR3 is TGTGCCAGCAGCCAAGAGGCCCCCGGGACAACTGTCTACGAGCAGTACTTC.

The rearrangement joins TRBV20-1 to TRBJ2-7; D possibly matches TRBD1 or TRBD2 (7 bases each). Trimming removed 6 bases at V and 0 bases at J, with 12 bases between. Germline V gene data show CDR1 as DFQATT and CDR2 as SNEGSKA (reference sequence). This CDR3 is 13 amino acids long. DNA for the CDR3: TGCAGTGCGCCAGGGGGGGCCTCCTACGAGCAGTACTTC. Encoded protein: CSAPGGASYEQYF.

This clonotype was observed a few times. This chain uses TRBV20-1 with TRBJ2-1, with TRBD2 identical over 10 bases. Germline CDR1 and CDR2: DFQATT and SNEGSKA (reference sequence). The junction had 6 bases not matched to a gene; V was cut back by 5 bases and J by 5 bases. This CDR3 spans 14 amino acids. The DNA for the CDR3 is TGCAGTGCTGTAAGGACTAGCGGAAACAATGAGCAGTTCTTC. Translated, it gives CSAVRTSGNNEQFF.

The chain links TRBV11-1 to TRBJ2-7; possibly TRBD1 for D (5 bases). V dropped 0 bases and J dropped 4 bases, with 16 bases sitting between them. The length of the CDR3 is 16 residues. CDR1 and CDR2 from the germline V gene are SGHAT and FQDESV (reference sequence). The CDR3 DNA follows: TGTGCCAGCAGCTTAGCGCCGACAGCGAGAACATACGAGCAGTACTTC. Protein: CASSLAPTARTYEQYF.

V usage is TRBV9 and J usage is TRBJ2-7; 8 positions match TRBD1. Looked up from germline, CDR1 is SGDLS and CDR2 is YYNGEE. This CDR3 has 17 amino acids. V gave up 9 bases and J gave up 4 bases; unmatched junction bases: 21. CDR3 amino acids: CATQKSGTGAPNYEQYF. Written as DNA, the CDR3 is TGTGCCACTCAGAAGTCCGGGACAGGAGCCCCAAATTACGAGCAGTACTTC.

The chain combines TRBV6-2 or TRBV6-3 with TRBJ2-3; either TRBD1 or TRBD2 may supply D (6 bases each). Trimming shortened V by 7 bases and J by 0 bases, and 14 bases separated the two germline ends. This CDR3 comprises 15 residues. Germline V gene lookup returns CDR1 MNHEY and CDR2 SVGEGT. The CDR3 region is CASIPGGGSTDTQYF. The CDR3 DNA reads TGTGCCAGCATCCCAGGAGGGGGGAGCACAGATACGCAGTATTTT.

The chain is built from TRBV20-1 and TRBJ2-3, with 7 bases matching TRBD2. Trimming took 4 bases from V and 4 from J; bases not matched to a gene: 5. Germline values: CDR1 DFQATT, CDR2 SNEGSKA (reference sequence). The CDR3 has 13 residues. The CDR3 DNA reads TGCAGTGCTAAGGCGGGGGTGGCAGATACGCAGTATTTT. Translated: CSAKAGVADTQYF.

The gene calls are TRBV4-3 and TRBJ2-7; 12 nucleotides line up with TRBD2. The J segment lost 5 bases and the V segment lost 5 bases, leaving 7 bases of the junction unmatched. The germline gives CDR1 LGHNA, CDR2 YSLEER. This CDR3 spans 15 amino acids. The CDR3 nucleotides read TGCGCCAGCAGCTCCCGACTAGCGGGGGCGAACGAGCAGTACTTC. Its translation is CASSSRLAGANEQYF.

The rearrangement uses TRBV12-3 or TRBV12-4 and TRBJ1-2; tentatively, D is TRBD1 (6 bases). The CDR3 length is 14 residues. Deletions cut 5 bases from V and 4 bases from J, with 14 bases between. In DNA form, the CDR3 reads TGTGCCAGCAGTCCAGGGCAGGGGTCCTATGGCTACACCTTC. Amino acids: CASSPGQGSYGYTF.

This sequence joins TRBV12-3 or TRBV12-4 and TRBJ1-2; D is possibly TRBD1 (5 bases). This CDR3 region has 18 residues. V was cut by 2 bases and J by 0 bases, with 19 bases left in between. In DNA form, the CDR3 reads TGTGCCAGCAGTTTAAGAAGGGGTCTACTCTTAGCTAACTATGGCTACACCTTC. Translation: CASSLRRGLLLANYGYTF.

This clonotype was observed a handful of times. This chain connects TRBV7-2 to TRBJ2-1; the match to TRBD2 covers 11 bases. The ends lost 1 base at V and 7 bases at J; junction bases unmatched: 3. Germline V gene data show CDR1 as SGHTA and CDR2 as FQGNSA. The CDR3 runs 15 residues. The CDR3 protein is CASSLVAGGWNEQFF. For the CDR3, the DNA is TGTGCCAGCAGCTTAGTAGCGGGGGGGTGGAATGAGCAGTTCTTC.

The chain uses TRBV7-2 and TRBJ2-5; D is uncertain. The CDR3 consists of 13 residues. V gave up 2 bases and J gave up 5 bases, with 9 bases separating them. In germline, CDR1 is SGHTA, CDR2 FQGNSA. Written as DNA, the CDR3 is TGTGCCAGCAGCTTATATGTCAGGGAGACCCAGTACTTC. Translation: CASSLYVRETQYF.

CDR3 nucleotides: TGTGCCATCAGCGAAGGTCTGGGTTCCTACGAGCAGTACTTC. Translating gives CAISEGLGSYEQYF. J is TRBJ2-7 and V is TRBV10-3; D call uncertain. V lost 6 bases, J lost 1 base, and 13 bases lay in between. The CDR3 loop spans 14 amino acids. Germline V lookup: CDR1 ENHRY, CDR2 SYGVKD.

This clonotype was counted between two and nine times. The rearrangement joins TRBV20-1 to TRBJ2-5, with 10 positions matching TRBD2. V shed 6 bases and J 5 bases; nucleotides not matched to a gene: 6. This CDR3 spans 13 amino acids. Germline V gene lookup returns CDR1 DFQATT and CDR2 SNEGSKA (reference sequence). The CDR3: CSAVLAGVETQYF. In nucleotides, the CDR3 is TGCAGTGCCGTTCTAGCGGGGGTGGAGACCCAGTACTTC.

In this sample, this clonotype turned up a few times. This chain links TRBV9 with TRBJ2-1; the D call may be TRBD1 or TRBD2 (5 bases each). Germline CDR1 reads SGDLS; CDR2 reads YYNGEE. The V end lost 3 bases, the J end lost 6 bases, and 10 bases lay between the germline ends. This CDR3 is built from 13 residues. CDR3 loop: CASSEGPVNEQFF. The CDR3 region has the DNA TGTGCCAGCAGCGAGGGACCGGTCAATGAGCAGTTCTTC.

This clonotype has only a few counts. CDR3 sequence (DNA): TGTGCCATCACTGGGACAGGAATTTACGAGCAGTACTTC. It codes for CAITGTGIYEQYF. The chain recombines TRBV10-3 with TRBJ2-7, with 8 bases identical to TRBD1. Germline values: CDR1 ENHRY, CDR2 SYGVKD. This CDR3 is 13 amino acids long. The V segment lost 7 bases and the J segment 4 bases; nucleotides outside the gene matches: 6.

The chain recombines TRBV10-3 with TRBJ1-2; D remains unclear. The CDR3 spans 12 residues. Germline CDR1 is ENHRY and CDR2 is SYGVKD. Trimming removed 3 bases from V and 5 bases from J, with 7 bases in between. CDR3: CAISDTGYGYTF. CDR3 nucleotides: TGTGCCATCAGTGATACTGGATATGGCTACACCTTC.